This entry lists 18 T cell receptor beta chains sequenced from one sample in a study of blood T cell repertoires in COVID-19 (dated by TCRdb to 2018 to 2021). Receptor amplification or capture employed the immunoSEQ multiplex PCR assay. The immuneACCESS repertoire file appears here via TCRdb, limited to in-frame rearrangements. These files lack a portion of the clones; in checked studies, under half of the deficit traces to unresolved V genes, and the cause of the others is not known. The sample has 110,000 to 150,000 clones on record, 75% to 90% of them singletons. The top ten constitute about 11% of the sample. Material for sequencing was peripheral blood. The origin of the receptors is a woman aged 80 or over with acute or convalescent COVID-19.

The chain joins TRBV3-1 (or the pseudogene TRBV3-2) to TRBJ2-1; D may be TRBD1 (6 bases). This CDR3 comprises 19 residues. In germline, CDR1 is LGHDT, CDR2 YNNKEL (reference sequence). Trimming stripped 3 bases from V and 0 bases from J, with 21 bases between. CDR3 sequence: CASSQATRTASTSYNEQFF. Here the CDR3 DNA reads TGTGCCAGCAGCCAGGCCACTCGGACAGCATCAACCTCCTACAATGAGCAGTTCTTC.

The chain is built from TRBV3-1 (or the pseudogene TRBV3-2) and TRBJ2-7; D gene uncertain. CDR3 length equals 13 residues. Germline V gene sequence: CDR1 LGHDT, CDR2 YNNKEL (reference sequence). With 1 base removed from V and 2 bases from J, the gap between germline ends came to 6 bases. The CDR3 spells CASSQGGPYEQYF. As DNA, the CDR3 is TGTGCCAGCAGCCAAGGAGGTCCCTACGAGCAGTACTTC.

This chain links TRBV18 with TRBJ1-1; 8 nucleotides line up with TRBD1. The CDR3 has 14 amino acids. CDR1 and CDR2 (germline): KGHSH, LQKENI. V shed 6 bases, J shed 0 bases, and the junction held 3 bases outside the gene matches. The CDR3 reads CASSADRVNTEAFF. For the CDR3, the DNA is TGTGCCAGCTCCGCGGACAGGGTGAACACTGAAGCTTTCTTT.

This chain joins TRBV19 and TRBJ1-4; no definite D call. The CDR3 has 13 amino acids. Trimming pared 5 bases from V and 7 bases from J, leaving 11 bases between. The germline V gene encodes CDR1 LNHDA and CDR2 SQIVND (reference sequence). The DNA of the CDR3 is TGTGCCAGTAGTTGGCCGGGTGGTGAAAAACTGTTTTTT. Its protein is CASSWPGGEKLFF. Full variable domain (missing parts from reference TRBV19 and TRBJ1-4): DGGITQSPKYLFRKEGQNVTLSCEQNLNHDAMYWYRQDPGQGLRLIYYSQIVNDFQKGDIAEGYSVSREKKESFPLTVTSAQKNPTAFYLCASSWPGGEKLFFGSGTQLSVL.

The chain recombines TRBV3-1 (or the pseudogene TRBV3-2) with TRBJ2-3; 14 bases match TRBD2. This CDR3 region has 15 residues. Per germline, CDR1 LGHDT and CDR2 YNNKEL (reference sequence). The junction had 7 bases not matched to a gene; V was cut back by 3 bases and J by 11 bases. The CDR3 sequence: CASSHRLAGGHKQYF. The CDR3 DNA sequence: TGTGCCAGCAGCCACAGACTAGCGGGGGGGCATAAGCAGTATTTT.

The chain uses TRBV5-5 and TRBJ1-2; perhaps TRBD1 as D (6 bases). The CDR3 covers 14 residues. CDR1 is SGHKS, CDR2 YYEKEE, per germline (reference sequence). Trimming stripped 1 base from V and 4 bases from J, with 11 bases between. CDR3 protein: CASSLQGTIYGYTF. CDR3 DNA: TGTGCCAGCAGCTTGCAGGGGACTATCTATGGCTACACCTTC.

The chain uses TRBV29-1 and TRBJ1-2; D is uncertain. This CDR3 is 12 amino acids long. Germline CDR1 and CDR2: SQVTM and ANQGSEA. Trimming shortened V by 3 bases and J by 0 bases, and 5 bases separated the two germline ends. CDR3 coding DNA: TGCAGCGTTGATGGAGCTAACTATGGCTACACCTTC. Its protein is CSVDGANYGYTF.

This chain uses TRBV5-1 with TRBJ1-1; tentative D call: TRBD1 (5 bases). CDR3 size: 16 residues. Germline V CDR1 and CDR2: SGHRS, YFSETQ. Trimming took off 5 bases at V and 0 bases at J, with 17 bases between the two ends. Written as DNA, the CDR3 is TGCGCCAGCAGTATGGACAAGGCTAACATGAACACTGAAGCTTTCTTT. This sequence encodes CASSMDKANMNTEAFF.

The chain is built from TRBV6-5 and TRBJ1-1, with a tentative D call TRBD1 (5 bases). The germline V gene has CDR1 MNHEY and CDR2 SVGAGI. Trimming pared 2 bases from V and 5 bases from J, leaving 15 bases between. This CDR3 is 15 amino acids long. This chain's CDR3 is CASSYLGAPGTEAFF. The DNA for the CDR3 is TGTGCCAGCAGTTACCTAGGGGCCCCAGGGACTGAAGCTTTCTTT.

The gene calls are TRBV6-2 or TRBV6-3 and TRBJ1-4, with TRBD1 matching 9 bases. Trimming took 5 bases from V and 8 from J; bases not matched to a gene: 6. Germline CDR1 MNHEY, CDR2 SVGEGT. CDR3 length: 14 amino acids. For the CDR3, the DNA is TGTGCCAGCAGTACGAAACAGGGGGCGGAAAAACTGTTTTTT. Translated: CASSTKQGAEKLFF.

This rearrangement joins TRBV19 to TRBJ1-2; no clear D. Germline CDR1 and CDR2: LNHDA and SQIVND (reference sequence). V lost 3 bases to trimming and J lost 4 bases, with 12 bases between them. CDR3 size: 14 residues. The CDR3 bases are TGTGCCAGTAGTATTCTCGGAGGGCTCTATGGCTACACCTTC. Its translation is CASSILGGLYGYTF.

J is TRBJ1-5 and V is TRBV10-3, with 8 bases lining up with TRBD1. CDR3 size: 14 residues. Germline V CDR1 and CDR2: ENHRY, SYGVKD. V shed 8 bases and J 5 bases; nucleotides not matched to a gene: 8. CDR3 sequence reads: CAIAPQGAYQPQHF. The DNA of the CDR3 is TGTGCCATCGCCCCCCAGGGGGCCTATCAGCCCCAGCATTTT.

This clone has a handful of counts. The chain links TRBV30 to TRBJ2-3, with 15 bases identical to TRBD2. The CDR3 extends over 14 amino acids. The V and J ends lost 4 bases and 9 bases, in that order; junction bases with no gene match: 5. The germline V gene encodes CDR1 GTSNPN and CDR2 SVGIG (reference sequence). The CDR3 is CAWKTGTSGGTQYF. The CDR3, as DNA: TGTGCCTGGAAAACCGGGACTAGCGGGGGGACGCAGTATTTT.

J is TRBJ1-5 and V is TRBV7-2; no clear D. V was clipped by 4 bases and J by 4 bases, with 8 bases between them. The germline CDR1 and CDR2 sequences are SGHTA and FQGNSA. This CDR3 is 13 amino acids long. CDR3 coding DNA: TGTGCCAGCAGCTCCAGGATTAATCAGCCCCAGCATTTT. It encodes CASSSRINQPQHF.

In nucleotides, the CDR3 is TGTGCCAGCAGATCCGGGACAGGGTATCGGGAAGGCTACACCTTC. Encoded protein: CASRSGTGYREGYTF. V is TRBV6-5 and J is TRBJ1-2, with TRBD1 matching 9 bases. V dropped 6 bases and J dropped 8; count of bases not matched to a gene: 13. The CDR3 contains 15 residues. Germline CDR1 and CDR2: MNHEY and SVGAGI.

The chain is built from TRBV18 and TRBJ1-2, with TRBD1 matching over 9 bases. CDR1 KGHSH and CDR2 LQKENI come from the germline V gene. With 5 bases clipped from V and 0 bases from J, the junction kept 4 bases outside the gene matches. This CDR3 is 15 amino acids long. The CDR3 region is CASSSDRGANYGYTF. In DNA form, the CDR3 reads TGTGCCAGCTCATCGGACAGGGGAGCTAACTATGGCTACACCTTC.

The chain combines TRBV6-2 or TRBV6-3 with TRBJ2-3, with 9 bases fitting TRBD2. V was pared by 0 bases and J by 2 bases, with 9 bases of the junction left unmatched. This CDR3 is built from 18 residues. Germline CDR1 and CDR2: MNHEY and SVGEGT. The CDR3 here is CASSYSTSGGLITDTQYF. In DNA form, the CDR3 reads TGTGCCAGCAGTTACTCGACAAGCGGGGGGTTAATCACAGATACGCAGTATTTT.

The chain carries TRBV5-6 and TRBJ1-2; D is unclear. The germline V gene has CDR1 SGHDT and CDR2 YYEEEE. Trimming shortened V by 1 base and J by 4 bases, and 8 bases separated the two germline ends. The CDR3 runs 13 residues. The DNA of the CDR3 is TGTGCCAGCAGCTTGACGGTCCCCTATGGCTACACCTTC. This translates into CASSLTVPYGYTF. Full variable domain (rest looked up from reference TRBV5-6 and TRBJ1-2): DAGVTQSPTHLIKTRGQQVTLRCSPKSGHDTVSWYQQALGQGPQFIFQYYEEEERQRGNFPDRFSGHQFPNYSSELNVNALLLGDSALYLCASSLTVPYGYTFGSGTRLTVV.